This paragraph covers one TCR beta chain sequence. Its antigen remains unidentified. Germline V CDR1 and CDR2: SGHRS, YFSETQ. Trimming shortened V by 3 bases and J by 0 bases, and 13 bases separated the two germline ends. There are 16 residues in the CDR3. The sample belongs to a study of cytomegalovirus exposure and HLA in healthy donors. General observations from the study: Indistinguishable V segments, including TRBV6-2 and TRBV6-3, were excluded.

PCR was performed using 60 Vbeta and 13 Jbeta primers. Generated by immunoSEQ multiplex PCR, the TCRdb table keeps only in-frame clones and is missing some. Here the sample spans about 140,000 clones, roughly two thirds being singletons. The TCR was taken from a male donor in good health and CMV-seronegative. The chain carries TRBV5-1 and TRBJ2-1; perhaps TRBD1 as D (6 bases). What was sequenced was PBMCs. The CDR3 sequence: CASSSDTGLSYNEQFF. In DNA form, the CDR3 reads TGCGCCAGCAGCTCAGACACAGGGCTCTCCTACAATGAGCAGTTCTTC.